The following is a T cell receptor (beta chain) sequence with its context. Many counts were recorded for this clone. Its specific antigen is unknown. Base qualities are not recorded, but no much larger clone differs from it by a single base. V is pruned by 4 bases and J by 5 bases, leaving 11 bases of the junction without a gene match. Based on the germline V gene, the CDR1 and CDR2 sequences are SGHAT and FQNNGV. The CDR3 spans 16 residues, from the cysteine through the phenylalanine. The kept DNA is CDR3 alone, 48 bases in frame from the first base. None of the patients had been given any treatment before thyroid surgery. Using T-cell receptor beta sequencing, the study looked back at clinical samples from patients collected from about 2011 to 2019. The library was obtained by PCR. TCRdb records Illumina HiSeq 4000 as the sequencer. High-throughput sequencing was used to profile the CDR3 region of the TCR beta-chain in every patient. Per the authors' processing: Drawing on CDR3 differences between clinicopathological groups, the researchers built a classifier meant to tell apart patients with distant-metastatic papillary thyroid cancer. The Shannon index was used to measure repertoire diversity, and the Morisita-Horn index was used to measure how similar tumor and blood repertoires were. The public reads were quality trimmed at Q25 with fastp and then assembled into clones with MiXCR by TCRdb, keeping productive beta chains. Here the V and J calls rest on TCRdb's processing, not on the authors' analysis. For this sample there are about 69,000 clones; 11% to 15% appear just once. Around 7% of the sample is in the top ten clones.

The record originates from a study of metastatic and nonmetastatic thyroid tumors (dated by TCRdb to about 2020). At the level of the whole study: Repertoires from peripheral blood and from tumor or nodule tissue samples of malignant and benign thyroid patients were compared.

What the authors observed across the whole study: In both blood and tumor samples, malignant tumors were reported to have significantly higher TCR beta diversity than benign nodules.

The sequencing sample was made of blood. The sequence came from a male donor with papillary thyroid cancer or a benign thyroid nodule (not recorded which). Some clones in this sample may be carry-over from other donors' samples. The V gene is TRBV11-2 and the J gene is TRBJ2-1, with 7 bases in between that match TRBD1. This receptor has the CDR3 CASSSSPGQLDNEQFF. The nucleotides read TGTGCCAGCAGCTCGTCCCCGGGACAGCTAGACAATGAGCAGTTCTTC. Outside the CDR3, residues come from the reference TRBV11-2 and TRBJ2-1 proteins, so the full variable domain is: EAGVAQSPRYKIIEKRQSVAFWCNPISGHATLYWYQQILGQGPKLLIQFQNNGVVDDSQLPKDRFSAERLKGVDSTLKIQPAKLEDSAVYLCASSSSPGQLDNEQFFGPGTRLTVL.